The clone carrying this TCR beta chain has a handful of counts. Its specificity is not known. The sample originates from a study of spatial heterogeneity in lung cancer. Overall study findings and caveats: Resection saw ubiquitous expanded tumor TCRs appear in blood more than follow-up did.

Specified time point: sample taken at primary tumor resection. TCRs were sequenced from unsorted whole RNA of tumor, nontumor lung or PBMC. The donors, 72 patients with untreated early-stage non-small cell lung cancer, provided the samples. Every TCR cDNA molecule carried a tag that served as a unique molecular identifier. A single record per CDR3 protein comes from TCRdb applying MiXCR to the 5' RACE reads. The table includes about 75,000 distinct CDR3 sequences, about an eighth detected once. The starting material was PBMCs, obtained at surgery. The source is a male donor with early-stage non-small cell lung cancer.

The CDR3 nucleotides read TGTGCCAGCAGCTTTCGTACCTACAATGAGCAGTTCTTC. Translation gives CASSFRTYNEQFF. The genes are TRBV7-9 and TRBJ2-1; D gene unclear. Trimming pared 3 bases from V and 2 bases from J, leaving 5 bases between. The CDR3 extends over 13 amino acids. CDR1 and CDR2 from the germline V gene are SEHNR and FQNEAQ (reference sequence). Full variable domain (rest looked up from reference TRBV7-9 and TRBJ2-1): DTGVSQNPRHKITKRGQNVTFRCDPISEHNRLYWYRQTLGQGPEFLTYFQNEAQLEKSRLLSDRFSAERPKGSFSTLEIQRTEQGDSAMYLCASSFRTYNEQFFGPGTRLTVL.